Here is one TCR beta chain with its context. Its antigen is unknown. This entry belongs to a study of shared clonotypes between healthy human individuals. Whole-study results and caveats: Estimated richness values were generally larger in naive subsets than in memory subsets.

Here immunoSEQ multiplex PCR was the method, and the copy in TCRdb shows in-frame clones only, minus some. The sample includes 1,500,000 or so clones, around 98.5% seen only once; the top ten take over 0.3%. Nashville, Tennessee was home to all donors, who were Caucasian adults. The study separated CD4+ cells into CD45RA+ naive and CD45RA-negative memory subsets. V lost 1 base to trimming and J lost 2 bases, with 11 bases between them. The CDR3 covers 15 residues. Germline CDR1 SEHNR, CDR2 FQNEAQ (reference sequence). This receptor was obtained from a man aged 30 to 39 in good health. What was sequenced was naive CD4+ T cells sorted from blood. The subset was: CD45RA+ positively selected. The chain has TRBV7-9 and TRBJ2-5; tentative D call: TRBD1 (5 bases). CDR3 sequence reads: CASSLVLTEQETQYF. The CDR3 nucleotides are TGTGCCAGCAGCTTAGTTTTGACAGAGCAAGAGACCCAGTACTTC.